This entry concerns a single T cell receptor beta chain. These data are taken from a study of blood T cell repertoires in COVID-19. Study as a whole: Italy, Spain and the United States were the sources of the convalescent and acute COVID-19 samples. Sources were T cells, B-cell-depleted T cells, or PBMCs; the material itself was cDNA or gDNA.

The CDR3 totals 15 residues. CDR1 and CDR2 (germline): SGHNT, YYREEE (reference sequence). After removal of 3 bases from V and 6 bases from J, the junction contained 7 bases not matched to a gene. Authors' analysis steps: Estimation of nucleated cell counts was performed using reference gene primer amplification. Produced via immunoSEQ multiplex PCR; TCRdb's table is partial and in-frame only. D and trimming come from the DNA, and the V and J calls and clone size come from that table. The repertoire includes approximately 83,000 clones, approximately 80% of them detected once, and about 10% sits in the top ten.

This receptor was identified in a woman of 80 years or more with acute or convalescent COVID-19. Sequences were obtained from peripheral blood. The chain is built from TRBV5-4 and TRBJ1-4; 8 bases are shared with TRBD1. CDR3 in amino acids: CASSSTGRGHEKLFF. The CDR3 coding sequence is TGTGCCAGCAGCTCGACGGGCAGGGGGCATGAAAAACTGTTTTTT.